The source of this TCR beta chain is a study of T-cell reconstitution after alpha-beta-depleted transplantation in children (dated by TCRdb to between 2015 and 2016). A note on the overall study: Using TCR repertoire profiling, the study quantitatively followed how T-cell immune reconstitution unfolded in children after TCRalphabeta/CD19-depleted allogeneic hematopoietic cell transplantation. What the authors observed across the whole study: In some patients, the high TCRbeta diversity seen at day 60 was put down to recipient T cells and intrathymic progenitors that had survived conditioning. Over subsequent months, a decline in hyperexpanded clone frequencies was noted, and after one year, T-cell counts and TCRbeta diversity were mostly ascribed to newly produced T cells. The apparently early recovery of alphabetaT-cell counts about two months after transplant reportedly depended on only several hundred rapidly expanded clones that came from non-depleted graft cells.

Read against the paper, the sample's treatment or condition label means: allogeneic hematopoietic cell transplantation with graft depleted of TCRalphabeta T cells and CD19 B cells. TCRalphabeta/CD19-depleted allogeneic hematopoietic cell grafts were given to the transplant recipients, all of whom were children. This clonotype was observed a few times. Its target antigen remains unknown. No clone much larger than this one lies a single base away; base qualities are absent. Receptor libraries were prepared by PCR. Instrument used: Illumina HiSeq 2500. TCR libraries were prepared with molecular barcoding, using unique molecular identifiers to normalize TCRbeta repertoire quantification. The raw public reads went through TCRdb reprocessing: fastp at Q25, MiXCR clone calling, in-frame beta chains kept. Each entry merges the rows of one CDR3 protein and shows their most common DNA and genes. Recorded for this sample are around 450,000 distinct CDR3 sequences; around 46% of them occurred a single time. The top ten clonotypes cover 25% to 30% of the sample.

Including the terminal cysteine and phenylalanine, the CDR3 comprises 14 residues. The entry retains the CDR3 DNA only, 42 bases that are in frame from base 1. V loses 3 bases at its end and J loses 7 bases; junction bases beyond the gene matches: 5. The clonotype comes from a girl aged 2 to 9 with aplastic anemia, due to receive a stem cell transplant. The sequences come from PBMCs, collected before TCRalphabeta/CD19-depleted stem cell transplant. The chain couples TRBV12-3 or TRBV12-4 to TRBJ2-1; 8 nucleotides in the junction match TRBD1. The CDR3 sequence is CASSLRRGRNEQFF. The DNA sequence reads TGTGCCAGCAGTTTGCGCAGGGGGCGAAATGAGCAGTTCTTC.